Listed below are T cell receptor beta chains from one sample, sequenced in a study of patients and donors after allogeneic stem cell transplantation. Via MiXCR, TCRdb re-called the RT-PCR reads, giving one row per CDR3 protein. This sample yields about 230,000 distinct CDR3 sequences, of which roughly 14% are seen a single time; more than 9% belongs to the top ten. The sample comprised blood, either unsorted or a sorted T cell fraction (not recorded which). All receptors come from a human donor who was either an allogeneic HSCT recipient or a stem cell or donor lymphocyte infusion donor (not recorded which). It is not recorded whose cells these are; they may come from a transplant donor. CDR3s include the opening cysteine and the closing phenylalanine or tryptophan. D genes are given only for firm matches.

d_call | j_call | v_call | cdr3_aa
- | TRBJ1-1 | TRBV20-1 | CSARDGGAEAFF
TRBD1 | TRBJ2-5 | TRBV5-4 | CASSRTGGAETQYF
- | TRBJ1-2 | TRBV2 | CASSEAHGRANYGYTF
TRBD2 | TRBJ2-7 | TRBV10-2 | CASTAGISSYEQYF
- | TRBJ1-2 | TRBV29-1 | CSVGTGLNYGYTF
- | TRBJ2-2 | TRBV7-9 | CASSLTEFNTGELFF
- | TRBJ2-7 | TRBV6-2/TRBV6-3 | CASSYLGAQYHEQYF
- | TRBJ1-5 | TRBV6-1 | CASSEALLAGGAQHF
- | TRBJ2-2 | TRBV24-1 | CATSESPGRGLFF
- | TRBJ1-2 | TRBV29-1 | CSVDAFIGIQRGAYGYTF
- | TRBJ2-1 | TRBV20-1 | CSAWRVVEQFF
TRBD2 | TRBJ2-1 | TRBV12-3/TRBV12-4 | CASSSFGGATYNEQFF
- | TRBJ1-1 | TRBV5-4 | CASSWGVRGLDTEAFF
- | TRBJ2-7 | TRBV20-1 | CSAREGIYEQYF
TRBD1 | TRBJ2-3 | TRBV24-1 | CATSDRQGAKLNTQYF
TRBD2 | TRBJ2-1 | TRBV5-6 | CASSLQLAALLYNEQFF
TRBD2 | TRBJ2-5 | TRBV20-1 | CSARDRAGSRETQYF
TRBD1 | TRBJ1-3 | TRBV30 | CAWSGQGRRGNTIYF
- | TRBJ1-4 | TRBV30 | CAWSIPPGAEKLFF
TRBD2 | TRBJ2-2 | TRBV20-1 | CSARSAGGPTGELFF
- | TRBJ2-3 | TRBV4-2 | CASSQNPDNTDTQYF
- | TRBJ2-2 | TRBV4-2 | CASSQGRARGIGELFF
- | TRBJ2-3 | TRBV9 | CASSPQTRKDTQYF
- | TRBJ2-5 | TRBV5-1 | CASSLAGKQETQYF
TRBD2 | TRBJ2-7 | TRBV12-3/TRBV12-4 | CASSFGGRLVGTDEQYF
TRBD2 | TRBJ2-1 | TRBV12-3/TRBV12-4 | CASSLPSGPYNEQFF
TRBD1 | TRBJ2-1 | TRBV5-1 | CASKQGFDNEQFF
- | TRBJ1-6 | TRBV6-2/TRBV6-3 | CASRSAAGESPLHF
- | TRBJ1-2 | TRBV20-1 | CSARDSFSTAGGYTF
- | TRBJ2-5 | TRBV9 | CASSPSSRSGETQYF
TRBD2 | TRBJ2-1 | TRBV7-9 | CASSSPWREDNEQFF
- | TRBJ2-4 | TRBV2 | CASSETQGVNIQYF
- | TRBJ2-6 | TRBV27 | CASSSYTGLAGANVLTF
- | TRBJ2-2 | TRBV7-9 | CASSSTVPGELFF
TRBD1 | TRBJ1-1 | TRBV29-1 | CSAMAGTANTEAFF
TRBD1 | TRBJ1-5 | TRBV25-1 | CASSDGTGDQPQHF
- | TRBJ1-5 | TRBV12-3/TRBV12-4 | CASSFTGNQPQHF
- | TRBJ1-4 | TRBV5-1 | CASSLDPGVNEKLFF
TRBD2 | TRBJ2-5 | TRBV12-3/TRBV12-4 | CASSVTGLEETQYF
- | TRBJ2-7 | TRBV20-1 | CSASTDAPSYEQYF
TRBD1 | TRBJ1-1 | TRBV19 | CASSSLRQGDTEAFF
- | TRBJ2-1 | TRBV4-1 | CASSQEGGAGSYNEQFF
TRBD1 | TRBJ2-7 | TRBV5-1 | CASSQGQGAVRYEQYF
- | TRBJ2-5 | TRBV7-6 | CASSLGGGAETQYF
- | TRBJ2-5 | TRBV20-1 | CSARDSGSIGETQYF
- | TRBJ2-7 | TRBV20-1 | CSARDSLYEQYF
- | TRBJ2-1 | TRBV2 | CASSEGGNEQFF
TRBD2 | TRBJ2-1 | TRBV29-1 | CSVESFREGRDDEQFF
TRBD1 | TRBJ1-5 | TRBV2 | CASSGGQNQPQHF
TRBD1 | TRBJ2-3 | TRBV6-1 | CASTGGPSTDTQYF
TRBD2 | TRBJ2-5 | TRBV13 | CASSSEGLAGGPYQETQYF
- | TRBJ1-2 | TRBV24-1 | CATSDPRTENYGYTF
- | TRBJ2-5 | TRBV5-6 | CASSLGLSGKETQYF
TRBD1 | TRBJ2-5 | TRBV5-6 | CASSPQGDLFQETQYF
- | TRBJ2-2 | TRBV19 | CASRFRTGELFF
- | TRBJ2-7 | TRBV5-1 | CASSLGARTLLEQYF
- | TRBJ1-3 | TRBV29-1 | CSARYAESSGNTIYF
TRBD2 | TRBJ2-3 | TRBV6-5 | CASSSGRGGGDTQYF
TRBD1 | TRBJ2-7 | TRBV4-2 | CASSQSGTDYEQYF